The 9 T cell receptor beta chains reported below all come from one sample, sequenced in a study of human T cells and chemical hapten exposure. The time point is: pre-sensitization, week 0. Treatment reported: therapeutic diphenylcyclopropenone sensitization with weekly scalp DPC. TCRdb re-derived calls from the RACE reads in MiXCR, one entry per CDR3 protein. The repertoire has 270,000 or so distinct CDR3 sequences, around 7.3% of them found once; the top ten carry approximately 1.2%. The source was whole blood, collected in connection with sensitization to the hapten diphenylcyclopropenone (DPC). These receptors all stem from a man aged 18-30 years with alopecia areata. Some clones in this sample may be carry-over from other donors' samples.

This clonotype appeared many times. The gene calls are TRBV9 and TRBJ2-4, with D perhaps TRBD1 (5 bases). Germline V CDR1 and CDR2: SGDLS, YYNGEE. This CDR3 is 17 amino acids long. Trimming stripped 4 bases from V and 6 bases from J, with 23 bases between. This CDR3 reads CASSPQTASYYGNIQYF. CDR3 DNA: TGTGCCAGCAGCCCGCAGACAGCCTCGTATTACGGAAACATTCAGTACTTC.

The chain joins TRBV7-3 to TRBJ2-3; D possibly corresponds to TRBD1 (6 bases). This CDR3 region has 14 residues. Trimming took 5 bases from V and 5 from J, leaving 14 bases between them. Germline V gives CDR1 SGHTA, CDR2 FQGTGA. The CDR3 nucleotides read TGTGCCAGCAGCCCTACAGGGCTTGGAGATACGCAGTATTTT. Translating gives CASSPTGLGDTQYF.

The V call is TRBV6-6, the J call TRBJ2-3; 8 positions match TRBD2. This CDR3 is built from 13 residues. V lost 6 bases, J lost 6 bases, and 5 bases stayed unmatched. The V gene's germline CDR1 is MNHNY and CDR2 SVGAGI (reference sequence). CDR3 coding DNA: TGTGCCAGCAGCCGATCTAGCGGGGATACGCAGTATTTT. Its translation is CASSRSSGDTQYF.

Many counts were recorded for this clonotype. The chain carries TRBV29-1 and TRBJ2-1; 14 positions match TRBD2. CDR1 and CDR2 (germline): SQVTM, ANQGSEA. The CDR3 contains 19 residues. V dropped 4 bases and J dropped 0; count of bases not matched to a gene: 11. The CDR3 sequence is CSVVLRTSGGSRSYNEQFF. DNA for the CDR3: TGCAGCGTTGTTCTTCGGACTAGCGGGGGGTCCCGCTCCTACAATGAGCAGTTCTTC.

On this clonotype: The germline gene is not matched at one end of the junction; a read error may be the cause. The rearrangement uses TRBV5-5 and TRBJ2-7; D is perhaps TRBD2 (5 bases). CDR1 is SGHKS, CDR2 YYEKEE, per germline (reference sequence). The length of the CDR3 is 15 residues. In nucleotides, the CDR3 is TGTGTCAGCAGCCTGCAGTCTGCGGGTCCCTACGAGCAGTACTTC. Translation: CVSSLQSAGPYEQYF. Supplemented by reference TRBV5-5 and TRBJ2-7, the full variable domain reads DAGVTQSPTHLIKTRGQQVTLRCSPISGHKSVSWYQQVLGQGPQFIFQYYEKEERGRGNFPDRFSARQFPNYSSELNVNALLLGDSALYLCVSSLQSAGPYEQYFGPGTRLTVT.

The J gene is TRBJ2-3, the V gene TRBV12-3 or TRBV12-4; 14 bases line up with TRBD2. V shed 6 bases and J 4 bases; nucleotides not matched to a gene: 9. There are 17 residues in the CDR3. Here the CDR3 reads CASRPPQTSGGADTQYF. The CDR3 bases are TGTGCCAGCAGGCCCCCGCAGACTAGCGGGGGGGCAGATACGCAGTATTTT.

Of note for this clonotype: Sequence at one end of the junction differs from germline and may be a read error. The rearrangement joins TRBV6-1 to TRBJ2-3; possibly TRBD1 for D (5 bases). The CDR3 length is 13 residues. Looked up from germline, CDR1 is MNHNS and CDR2 is SASEGT. The CDR3 DNA follows: TGTGCCAGCAGGGGGCCGAACGCAGATACGCAGAATTTT. This translates into CASRGPNADTQNF.

The gene calls are TRBV12-3 or TRBV12-4 and TRBJ2-2, with TRBD1 matching over 12 bases. V was clipped by 6 bases and J by 5 bases; unmatched bases: 13. This CDR3 comprises 18 residues. CDR3 loop: CASSPRPGQGAWTGELFF. The CDR3 coding sequence is TGTGCCAGCAGCCCGCGGCCGGGACAGGGGGCTTGGACCGGGGAGCTGTTTTTT.

This clonotype came up a few times. The chain couples TRBV20-1 to TRBJ1-5; D may be TRBD1 (6 bases). The CDR3 extends over 14 amino acids. Per the germline V gene, CDR1 is DFQATT and CDR2 is SNEGSKA (reference sequence). Between the trimmed V and J ends, which lost 3 bases and 0 bases, there was a span of 9 bases. The CDR3 bases are TGCAGTGCTAGGGACAGAGTTAGCAATCAGCCCCAGCATTTT. It translates to CSARDRVSNQPQHF.